The present T cell receptor beta chain was sequenced within a study of post-analysis software for immune sequencing data. Findings and limits, study-wide: Multiple sclerosis patients had significantly lower normalized Chao1 diversity than controls. Patients used several TRBV segments, including TRBV5-6, TRBV5-1 and TRBV20-1, more often than controls.

This clonotype was counted a few times. Its target is unknown. TCR beta cDNA libraries had unique molecular identifiers. With about 0.85 to 10 million T cells as the source, a few hundred thousand cDNA molecules resulted. TCRdb passed the PCR reads through MiXCR, listing each CDR3 protein once. The sample includes approximately 690,000 distinct CDR3 sequences, approximately 60% of them seen just once. Germline V gives CDR1 SGHTA, CDR2 FQGNSA. The ends were cut back, 5 bases at V and 0 bases at J, with 11 bases in the middle. There are 16 residues in the CDR3. Sequencing was carried out using blood. The sequence derives from a girl aged 2 to 10 with multiple sclerosis. The chain links TRBV7-2 to TRBJ2-6, with a weak D call TRBD2 (6 bases). The CDR3 spells CASSPRGVSGANVLTF. For the CDR3, the DNA is TGTGCCAGCAGCCCCCGCGGGGTCTCTGGGGCCAACGTCCTGACTTTC.